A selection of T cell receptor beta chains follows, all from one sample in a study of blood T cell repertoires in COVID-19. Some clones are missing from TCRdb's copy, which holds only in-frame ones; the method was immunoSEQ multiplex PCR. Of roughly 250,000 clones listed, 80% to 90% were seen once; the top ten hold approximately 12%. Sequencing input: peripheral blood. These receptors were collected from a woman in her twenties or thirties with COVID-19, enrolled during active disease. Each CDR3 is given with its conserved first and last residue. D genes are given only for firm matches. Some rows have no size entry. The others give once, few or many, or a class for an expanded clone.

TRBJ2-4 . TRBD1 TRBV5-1 TGCGCCAGCAGCCTACAGGGGGCGGCGAGCCACATTCAGTACTTC CASSLQGAASHIQYF
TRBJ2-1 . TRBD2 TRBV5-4 TGTGCCAGCAGCTGGACTACCAATCTAGCGGATCCTTACAATGAGCAGTTCTTC CASSWTTNLADPYNEQFF
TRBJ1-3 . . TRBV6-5 TGTGCCAGCAGTTACTCGAGCGGGGTAGTTGGAAACACCATATATTTT CASSYSSGVVGNTIYF
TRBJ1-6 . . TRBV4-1 TGCGCCAGCAGCCCAGGACAGAATTTACCACCCCTCCACTTT CASSPGQNLPPLHF
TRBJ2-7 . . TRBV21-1 TGTGCCAGCAGCCCCCGTGGCAGGGCCTGCGAGCAGTACTTC CASSPRGRACEQYF
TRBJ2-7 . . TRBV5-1 TGCGCCAGCAGCTTGGGACTACACTACGAGCAGTACTTC CASSLGLHYEQYF
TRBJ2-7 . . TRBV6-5 TGTGCCAGCGCGAAACTGGGCACGGGGGACTACGAGCAGTACTTC CASAKLGTGDYEQYF
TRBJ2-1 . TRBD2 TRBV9 TGTGCCAGCAGCGTATTAGCGGGGGCCAACAATGAGCAGTTCTTC CASSVLAGANNEQFF
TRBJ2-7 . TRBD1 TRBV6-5 TGTGCCAGCAGTTACTTACGGACAGGGCGATACGAGCAGTACTTC CASSYLRTGRYEQYF
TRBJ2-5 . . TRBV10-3 TGTGCCATCAGTGAGTCCAGGGACTCTGGGGAGACCCAGTACTTC CAISESRDSGETQYF
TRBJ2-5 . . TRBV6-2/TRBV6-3 TGTGCCAGCAGTTACCGAGAAGAGACCCAGTACTTC CASSYREETQYF
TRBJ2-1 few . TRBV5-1 TGCGCCAGCAGCCCAGGTCCCTACAATGAGCAGTTCTTC CASSPGPYNEQFF
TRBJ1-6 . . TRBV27 TGTGCCAGCAGTTTTGGCCAGGGCCACTCACCCCTCCACTTT CASSFGQGHSPLHF
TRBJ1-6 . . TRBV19 TGTGCCAGTAGTTCGCCAGGCAATTCACCCCTCCACTTT CASSSPGNSPLHF
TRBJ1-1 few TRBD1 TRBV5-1 TGCGCCAGCAGCCCGCAGACAGGGGCCTGGGGAACTGAAGCTTTCTTT CASSPQTGAWGTEAFF
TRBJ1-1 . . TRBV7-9 TGTGCCAGCAGCCCGCGGGACTTGTTAGCTGAAGCTTTCTTT CASSPRDLLAEAFF
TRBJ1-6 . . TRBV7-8 TGTGCCAGCAGCTTAACCCTTATCGGACAGCCCCATTCACCCCTCCACTTT CASSLTLIGQPHSPLHF
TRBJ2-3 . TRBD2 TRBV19 TGTGCCAGTATGGGCGGGGGGGCAGATACGCAGTATTTT CASMGGGADTQYF
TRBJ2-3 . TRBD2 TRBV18 TGTGCCAGCTCATCCCGGACTAGCGGGGTGGTGACAGATACGCAGTATTTT CASSSRTSGVVTDTQYF
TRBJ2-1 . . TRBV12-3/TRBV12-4 TGTGCCAGCACCCCCCTCGCGGGTAATGAGCAGTTCTTC CASTPLAGNEQFF
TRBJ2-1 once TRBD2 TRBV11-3 TGTGCCAGCAGCCAGGTGTCTAGCGGGGGGGCCTCCAATGAGCAGTTCTTC CASSQVSSGGASNEQFF
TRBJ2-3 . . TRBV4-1 TGCGCCAGCAGCCCCCACACAGATACGCAGTATTTT CASSPHTDTQYF
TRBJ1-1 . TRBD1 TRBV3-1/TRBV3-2 TGTGCCAGCAGTCCCACAGGGGGCAGGAGGGCTTTCTTT CASSPTGGRRAFF
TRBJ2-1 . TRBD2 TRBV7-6 TGTGCCAGCAGCCCTGGACTAGCGGGAGGGAAGTTCTTC CASSPGLAGGKFF